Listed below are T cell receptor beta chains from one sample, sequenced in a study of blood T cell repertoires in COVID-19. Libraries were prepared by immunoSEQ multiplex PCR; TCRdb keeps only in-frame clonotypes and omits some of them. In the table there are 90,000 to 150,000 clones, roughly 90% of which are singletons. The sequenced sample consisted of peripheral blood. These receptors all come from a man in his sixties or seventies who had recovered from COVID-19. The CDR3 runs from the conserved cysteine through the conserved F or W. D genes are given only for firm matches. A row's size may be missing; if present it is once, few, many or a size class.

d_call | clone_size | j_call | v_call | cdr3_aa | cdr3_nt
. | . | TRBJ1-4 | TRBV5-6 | CASTRMWGGDEKLFF | TGTGCCAGCACCAGAATGTGGGGAGGGGATGAAAAACTGTTTTTT
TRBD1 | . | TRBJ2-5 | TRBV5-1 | CASSFQGALDETQYF | TGCGCCAGCAGCTTCCAGGGGGCATTAGACGAGACCCAGTACTTC
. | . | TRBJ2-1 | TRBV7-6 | CASSLDARGTYNEQFF | TGTGCCAGCAGCTTAGATGCGCGGGGTACATACAATGAGCAGTTCTTC
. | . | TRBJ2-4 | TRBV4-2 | CASSQESSDIQYF | TGTGCCAGCAGCCAAGAATCTTCGGACATTCAGTACTTC
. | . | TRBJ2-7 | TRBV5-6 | CASTLDSPATYEQYF | TGTGCCAGCACCTTAGACAGCCCAGCGACCTACGAGCAGTACTTC
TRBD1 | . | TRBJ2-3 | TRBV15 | CATSTRGDTQYF | TGTGCCACCAGCACCAGGGGGGATACGCAGTATTTT
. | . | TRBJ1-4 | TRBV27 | CASSSTDPRQDEKLFF | TGTGCCAGCAGTTCCACCGATCCCCGACAGGATGAAAAACTGTTTTTT
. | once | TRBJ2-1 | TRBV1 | CTSSLRTSGSYNEQFF | TGCACCAGCAGCCTGCGCACTAGCGGGAGTTACAATGAGCAGTTCTTC
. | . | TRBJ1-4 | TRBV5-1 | CASSSDGGNEKLFF | TGCGCCAGCAGCTCAGACGGGGGGAATGAAAAACTGTTTTTT
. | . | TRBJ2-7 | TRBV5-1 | CASSRTGTRSYEQYF | TGCGCCAGCAGCCGTACAGGGACAAGGTCCTACGAGCAGTACTTC
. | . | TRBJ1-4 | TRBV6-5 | CASKEGLGAGEKLFF | TGTGCCAGTAAAGAAGGTTTGGGGGCAGGGGAAAAACTGTTTTTT
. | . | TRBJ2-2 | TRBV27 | CASSFRGELFF | TGTGCCAGCAGTTTCCGGGGGGAGCTGTTTTTT
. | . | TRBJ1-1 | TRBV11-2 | CASSLRSFGEAFF | TGTGCCAGCAGCTTGAGGTCTTTTGGTGAAGCTTTCTTT
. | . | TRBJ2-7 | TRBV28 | CASSLGGNRVYEQYF | TGTGCCAGCAGTTTAGGGGGGAACCGGGTCTACGAGCAGTACTTC
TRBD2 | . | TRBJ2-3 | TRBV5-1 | CASSPGGGRGPDTQYF | TGCGCCAGCAGCCCGGGAGGCGGGAGAGGTCCAGATACGCAGTATTTT
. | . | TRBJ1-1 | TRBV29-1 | CSVASGSTEAFF | TGCAGCGTTGCTTCAGGGTCCACTGAAGCTTTCTTT
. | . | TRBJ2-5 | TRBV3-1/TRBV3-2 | CASSPTQGTAETQYF | TGTGCCAGCAGCCCGACTCAGGGAACGGCAGAGACCCAGTACTTC
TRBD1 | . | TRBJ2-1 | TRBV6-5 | CASSFDRGTYNEQFF | TGTGCCAGCAGTTTTGACAGGGGTACCTACAATGAGCAGTTCTTC
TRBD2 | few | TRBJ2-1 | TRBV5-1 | CASSPLTSDFSNEQFF | TGCGCCAGCAGCCCGCTGACTAGCGATTTTTCCAATGAGCAGTTCTTC
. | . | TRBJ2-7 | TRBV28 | CASSYYEQYF | TGTGCCAGCTCCTACTACGAGCAGTACTTC
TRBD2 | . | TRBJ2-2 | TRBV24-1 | CATSATGGRTGELFF | TGTGCCACCAGTGCGACGGGGGGGCGCACCGGGGAGCTGTTTTTT
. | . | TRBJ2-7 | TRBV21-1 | CASSNARGQDSYEQYF | TGTGCCAGCAGCAATGCGCGAGGACAGGACTCCTACGAGCAGTACTTC
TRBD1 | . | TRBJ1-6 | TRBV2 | CASATTGDGNSPLHF | TGTGCCAGCGCAACCACAGGGGATGGGAATTCACCCCTCCACTTT
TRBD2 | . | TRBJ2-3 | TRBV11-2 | CASSSGGASTDTQYF | TGTGCCAGCAGCTCGGGGGGGGCTAGCACAGATACGCAGTATTTT
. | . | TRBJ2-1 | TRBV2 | CASALNSYNEQFF | TGTGCCAGCGCGTTAAACTCCTACAATGAGCAGTTCTTC
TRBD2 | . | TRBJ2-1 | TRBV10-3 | CAISGPQRTSGIYNEQFF | TGTGCCATCAGTGGCCCCCAAAGGACTAGCGGGATATACAATGAGCAGTTCTTC
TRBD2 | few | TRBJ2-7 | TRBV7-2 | CASSPLAGDSEQYF | TGTGCCAGCAGCCCCCTAGCGGGAGACTCCGAGCAGTACTTC
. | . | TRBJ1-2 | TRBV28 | CASSLTGSDYGYTF | TGTGCCAGCAGTTTAACAGGGTCGGACTATGGCTACACCTTC
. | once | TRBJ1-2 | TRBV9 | CASSVVERGRGYTF | TGTGCCAGCAGCGTAGTCGAAAGGGGCCGTGGCTACACCTTC
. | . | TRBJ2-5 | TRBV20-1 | CTAGELETQYF | TGCACCGCGGGCGAATTAGAGACCCAGTACTTC
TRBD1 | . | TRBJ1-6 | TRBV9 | CASSVGGQGDSPLHF | TGTGCCAGCAGCGTAGGGGGGCAGGGGGACTCACCCCTCCACTTT
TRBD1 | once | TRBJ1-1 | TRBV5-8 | CASSSGTGRKVYTEAFF | TGTGCCAGCAGTTCCGGGACAGGGAGGAAAGTATACACTGAAGCTTTCTTT
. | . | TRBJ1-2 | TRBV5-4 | CASSLSQSPGVYYGYTF | TGTGCCAGCAGCTTATCACAGTCCCCAGGGGTTTACTATGGCTACACCTTC
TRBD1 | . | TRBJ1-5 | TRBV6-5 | CASSRQGGGNQPQHF | TGTGCCAGCAGCCGACAGGGCGGCGGCAATCAGCCCCAGCATTTT
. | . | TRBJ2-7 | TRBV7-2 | CASSLARGSYEQYF | TGTGCCAGCAGCCTCGCCAGGGGCTCCTACGAGCAGTACTTC
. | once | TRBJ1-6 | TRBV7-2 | CASSLSVHSYNSPLHF | TGTGCCAGCAGCTTATCAGTACATTCCTATAATTCACCCCTCCACTTT
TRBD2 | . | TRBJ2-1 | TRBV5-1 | CASSLERGINNEQFF | TGCGCCAGCAGCTTGGAGCGGGGGATTAACAATGAGCAGTTCTTC
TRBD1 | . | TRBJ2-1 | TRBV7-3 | CASSLMTGGYNEQFF | TGTGCCAGCAGCTTAATGACAGGGGGTTACAATGAGCAGTTCTTC
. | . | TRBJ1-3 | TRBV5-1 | CASSPTAPSSGNTIYF | TGCGCCAGCAGCCCGACAGCTCCGAGCTCTGGAAACACCATATATTTT
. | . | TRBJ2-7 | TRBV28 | CASFRGEPYEQYF | TGTGCCAGCTTTCGGGGTGAACCCTACGAGCAGTACTTC
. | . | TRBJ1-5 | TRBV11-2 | CASSKNGEGNQPQHF | TGTGCCAGCAGTAAAAACGGGGAGGGAAATCAGCCCCAGCATTTT
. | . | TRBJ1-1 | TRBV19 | CASSIRENTEAFF | TGTGCCAGTAGTATCAGGGAGAACACTGAAGCTTTCTTT
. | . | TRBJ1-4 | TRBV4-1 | CASSQGTSNEKLFF | TGCGCCAGCAGCCAGGGCACCTCGAATGAAAAACTGTTTTTT
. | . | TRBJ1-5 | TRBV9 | CASSPGAGPQPQHF | TGTGCCAGCAGCCCCGGCGCGGGGCCTCAGCCCCAGCATTTT
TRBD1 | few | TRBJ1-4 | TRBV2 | CASRTDRIFEKLFF | TGTGCCAGCAGAACGGACAGGATTTTTGAAAAACTGTTTTTT
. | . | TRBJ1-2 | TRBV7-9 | CASSLVGTGYGYTF | TGTGCCAGCAGCTTAGTAGGGACTGGCTATGGCTACACCTTC
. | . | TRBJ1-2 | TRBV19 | CASSPGLNYGYTF | TGTGCCAGTAGCCCCGGACTGAACTATGGCTACACCTTC
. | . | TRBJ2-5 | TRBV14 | CASSQDRGTQYF | TGTGCCAGCAGCCAAGATAGGGGGACCCAGTACTTC
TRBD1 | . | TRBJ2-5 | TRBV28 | CASSWMTGSGETQYF | TGTGCCAGCAGTTGGATGACAGGGTCTGGAGAGACCCAGTACTTC
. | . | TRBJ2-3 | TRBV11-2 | CASSLVASVRDTQYF | TGTGCCAGCAGCTTAGTTGCGTCGGTCCGAGATACGCAGTATTTT